The 13 T cell receptor beta chains below all came from one sample that was sequenced in a study of T cell repertoires in aging, cancer and after chemotherapy. Multiplex touch-down PCR with TRB-A/B primers amplified rearranged V-D-J TRB sequences. MiXCR, run by TCRdb on the multiplex PCR reads, gives a single entry per CDR3 protein. The sample has a few thousand distinct CDR3 sequences; roughly a quarter are singletons. TCR beta rearrangements were amplified from peripheral blood genomic DNA. The source material was blood. These receptors came from a human donor in good health. The donor label of this sample is uncertain.

A word on this clonotype: A read error may produce the germline difference seen at one junction end. This chain uses TRBV5-6 with TRBJ2-1; D not certain. Germline V lookup: CDR1 SGHDT, CDR2 YYEEEE. The CDR3 loop spans 15 amino acids. DNA for the CDR3: TGCGCCAGCAGCTTGGTGTGGCGGCGCTCCCCTGAGCAGTTCTTC. Translation: CASSLVWRRSPEQFF.

The J gene is TRBJ2-7, the V gene TRBV27; D might be TRBD2 (5 bases). Per the germline V gene, CDR1 is MNHEY and CDR2 is SMNVEV (reference sequence). The CDR3 extends over 14 amino acids. Trimming took off 3 bases at V and 6 bases at J, with 15 bases between the two ends. The CDR3 region has the DNA TGTGCCAGCAGTTTTCTGCCTCGGGAAGCCGAGCAGTACTTC. This sequence encodes CASSFLPREAEQYF.

This chain connects TRBV20-1 to TRBJ1-3; D gene ambiguous. The CDR3 has 13 amino acids. Germline CDR1 reads DFQATT; CDR2 reads SNEGSKA (reference sequence). With 3 bases removed from V and 7 bases from J, the gap between germline ends came to 13 bases. In nucleotides, the CDR3 is TGCAGTGCTAGGTTTACGCAGCGCAACACCATATATTTT. Protein product: CSARFTQRNTIYF.

The V gene is TRBV18, the J gene TRBJ2-5, with D tentatively TRBD1 (5 bases). Trimming left V 4 bases short and J 3 bases short, with 9 bases between. Germline CDR1 is KGHSH and CDR2 is LQKENI. This CDR3 spans 13 amino acids. CDR3 bases: TGTGCCAGCTCACAGCAACAGGAAGAGACCCAGTACTTC. Translated, it gives CASSQQQEETQYF.

On this clonotype itself: One end of the junction fails to match germline, which may point to a read error. This sequence joins TRBV5-6 and TRBJ2-3, with D possibly matching TRBD2 (5 bases). Germline loops: CDR1 SGHDT, CDR2 YYEEEE. This CDR3 is 16 amino acids long. The CDR3 is CASSQDGPAVSDTQYF. DNA of the CDR3: TGCGCCAGCAGCCAAGATGGACCAGCGGTATCAGATACGCAGTATTTT.

The CDR3 nucleotides are TGTGCCAGCTCAAAGGGGGGGGCGAACGATGAAAAACTGTTTTTT. This encodes CASSKGGANDEKLFF. V and J are TRBV12-3 or TRBV12-4 and TRBJ1-4, with a weak D call TRBD1 (6 bases). Trimming stripped 8 bases from V and 6 bases from J, with 19 bases between. The length of the CDR3 is 15 residues.

This clonotype was counted between two and nine times. The chain couples TRBV14 to TRBJ2-1, with 7 nucleotides matching TRBD2. CDR3 length: 18 residues. Germline values: CDR1 SGHDN, CDR2 FVKESK. V gave up 0 bases and J gave up 4 bases; unmatched junction bases: 12. DNA of the CDR3: TGTGCCAGCAGCCAAGAAACGCGACTAGCTTCCCCTTACAATGAGCAGTTCTTC. Encoded protein: CASSQETRLASPYNEQFF.

The chain combines TRBV7-9 with TRBJ2-7; TRBD1 agrees at 9 bases. The CDR3 covers 15 residues. The V and J ends lost 1 base and 4 bases, in that order; junction bases with no gene match: 5. CDR1 and CDR2 from the germline V gene are SEHNR and FQNEAQ (reference sequence). The CDR3, as DNA: TGTGCCAGCAGCTTAGTACAGGGGGCGAGGTACGAGCAGTACTTC. Its protein product is CASSLVQGARYEQYF.

With regard to this clonotype: Since a much larger clone is just one base distant, this may be a read error. The J gene is TRBJ2-3, the V gene TRBV7-9, with 10 bases lining up with TRBD2. Losses at the gene ends were 2 bases for V and 6 bases for J; bases not matched to a gene: 5. This CDR3 comprises 15 residues. CDR1 is SEHNR and CDR2 is FQNEAQ in the germline V gene (reference sequence). As DNA, the CDR3 is TGTGCCAGCAGCTTACTAGCGGGAGCAATGGATACGCAGTATTTT. Encoded protein: CASSLLAGAMDTQYF.

This clonotype is labeled as medium-sized. The genes are TRBV27 and TRBJ2-3, with 7 bases that match TRBD2. Trimming at V came to 8 bases and at J to 2 bases, leaving 7 bases not matched to a gene. CDR3 length equals 14 residues. Germline-derived CDR1 and CDR2 are MNHEY and SMNVEV (reference sequence). The CDR3: CASAWGGTTDTQYF. CDR3 nucleotides: TGTGCCAGCGCTTGGGGGGGGACCACAGATACGCAGTATTTT.

This clonotype is medium-sized in the sample. V is TRBV29-1 and J is TRBJ1-2; the D gene is possibly TRBD1 (6 bases). Germline V gives CDR1 SQVTM, CDR2 ANQGSEA. This CDR3 spans 13 amino acids. Between the trimmed V and J ends, which lost 7 bases and 8 bases, there was a span of 20 bases. CDR3 nucleotides: TGCAGCGCGACATCGACGGGGGGCGGCGGCTACACCTTC. Translation: CSATSTGGGGYTF.

Relative to its sample, this clonotype is medium-sized. The V gene is TRBV27, the J gene TRBJ2-7; TRBD1 might be the D (6 bases). Trimming pared 7 bases from V and 0 bases from J, leaving 13 bases between. The germline V gene has CDR1 MNHEY and CDR2 SMNVEV (reference sequence). This CDR3 is built from 14 residues. CDR3 DNA: TGTGCCAGCAAGTGGAACAGGGACTCCTACGAGCAGTACTTC. Translation: CASKWNRDSYEQYF.

This clonotype was found a few times. The chain combines TRBV10-3 with TRBJ2-2; the D is unclear. The germline V gene encodes CDR1 ENHRY and CDR2 SYGVKD. Trimming removed 4 bases from V and 6 bases from J, with 6 bases in between. The length of the CDR3 is 12 residues. The CDR3 protein is CAISAGPGELFF. CDR3 nucleotides: TGTGCCATCAGTGCTGGACCCGGGGAGCTGTTTTTT.